A selection of T cell receptor beta chains follows, all from one sample in a study of Graves' ophthalmopathy and Graves' hyperthyroidism. One entry per CDR3 protein, called by TCRdb with MiXCR from the multiplex PCR reads. The table shows over 500,000 distinct CDR3 sequences, with about 20% occurring only once. Material for sequencing was peripheral blood. These receptors originate from a woman aged 18-29 years with stable Graves' hyperthyroidism. Some clones in this sample may be carry-over from other donors' samples. The CDR3 runs from the conserved cysteine through the conserved F or W. The D gene is left open where the match is weak. A clone size is listed for some rows: how often the clone was seen (once, few, many), or a class if it is expanded.

J,V,length,D,size,DNA,CDR3
TRBJ1-1,TRBV27,13,TRBD1,many,TGTGCCAGCCTGGACAGGCTGCACACTGAAGCTTTCTTT,CASLDRLHTEAFF
TRBJ2-7,TRBV6-1,14,NA,many,TGTGCCACGTCCCAGGTGAAGTTCTCCTACGAGCAGTACTTC,CATSQVKFSYEQYF
TRBJ2-3,TRBV12-3/TRBV12-4,14,NA,many,TGTGCCAGCAGCCTTGCTACAGGGTCCGATACGCAGTATTTT,CASSLATGSDTQYF
TRBJ2-5,TRBV6-5,15,NA,many,TGTGCCAGCAGTTACTCGAAGGGCGTCCAAGAGACCCAGTACTTC,CASSYSKGVQETQYF
TRBJ1-1,TRBV6-5,16,NA,many,TGTGCCAGCAGTTACTCGACTCCCAGGGTGAACACTGAAGCTTTCTTT,CASSYSTPRVNTEAFF
TRBJ2-7,TRBV10-3,18,NA,NA,TGTGCCATCAGTGAACTCGGGGGCTTCCAAGCTGGGGACTACGAGCAGTACTTC,CAISELGGFQAGDYEQYF
TRBJ2-2,TRBV19,14,TRBD1,many,TGTGCCAGTAGTATGACAGGGAGCACCGGGGAGCTGTTTTTT,CASSMTGSTGELFF
TRBJ2-5,TRBV7-8,15,NA,NA,TGTGCCAGCAGCTTGGCAGCCGGGTTTCAAGAGACCCAGTACTTC,CASSLAAGFQETQYF
TRBJ1-1,TRBV12-3/TRBV12-4,15,NA,many,TGTGCCAGCAGTTTAGGGGGGTTCATGAACACTGAAGCTTTCTTT,CASSLGGFMNTEAFF
TRBJ2-5,TRBV6-1,14,NA,many,TGTGCCAGCAGTCGAGGGGCAGTTAGGGAGACCCAGTACTTC,CASSRGAVRETQYF
TRBJ1-5,TRBV7-3,13,NA,many,TGTGCCAGCAGCGCCGGGGTGGGTCAGCCCCAGCATTTT,CASSAGVGQPQHF
TRBJ2-5,TRBV2,18,TRBD2,many,TGTGCCAGCAGTGAAGGGAGAACTAGCGGGGGCCGCCAAGAGACCCAGTACTTC,CASSEGRTSGGRQETQYF
TRBJ1-1,TRBV2,14,NA,NA,TGTGCCAGCAGTGAAGAGGGGGACCCACCGCGGGCTTTCTTT,CASSEEGDPPRAFF
TRBJ1-5,TRBV7-2,14,NA,many,TGTGCCAGCAGCTTGACCGGCGGGCATCAGCCCCAGCATTTT,CASSLTGGHQPQHF
TRBJ1-6,TRBV12-3/TRBV12-4,14,TRBD1,few,TGTGCCAGCAGCCTGACAGGGGAAAGGACACCCCTCCACTTT,CASSLTGERTPLHF
TRBJ1-2,TRBV27,14,NA,few,TGTGCCAGCAGTTTATCGATGGGGAGCTATGGCTACACCTTC,CASSLSMGSYGYTF
TRBJ1-1,TRBV12-3/TRBV12-4,12,NA,many,TGTGCCAGCAGTGGTGTGAGCACTGAAGCTTTCTTT,CASSGVSTEAFF
TRBJ1-1,TRBV12-3/TRBV12-4,12,NA,NA,TGTGCCAGCAGTTTTATAGCTGGTGGAGCTTTCTTT,CASSFIAGGAFF
TRBJ2-5,TRBV29-1,12,NA,few,TGCAGCGTCCGGGCCCTCGGTGAGACCCAGTACTTC,CSVRALGETQYF
TRBJ1-1,TRBV6-1,14,NA,NA,TGTGCCAGCTACGAGGGCGCGGTAAGGACTGAAGCTTTCTTT,CASYEGAVRTEAFF
TRBJ1-6,TRBV6-5,15,NA,many,TGTGCCAGCAGTTCGCGGGGCTCCTATAATTCACCCCTCCACTTT,CASSSRGSYNSPLHF
TRBJ2-5,TRBV27,14,NA,many,TGTGCCAGCAGGGTGGAGGGAGCGCAAGAGACCCAGTACTTC,CASRVEGAQETQYF
TRBJ1-5,TRBV15,15,NA,many,TGTGCCACCAGCAGAGATAGGGCGGGGAATCAACCCCAGCATTTT,CATSRDRAGNQPQHF
TRBJ2-5,TRBV4-1,14,TRBD1,many,TGTGCCAGCAGCCGAGGACAGGGCGGGGAGACCCAGTACTTC,CASSRGQGGETQYF
TRBJ1-2,TRBV19,14,TRBD1,many,TGTGCCAGTAGTATGGACAGGGTGAACTATGGCTACACCTTC,CASSMDRVNYGYTF